A selection of T cell receptor beta chains follows, all from one sample in a study of T-cell memory formation after mild COVID-19. One entry per CDR3 protein, called by TCRdb with MiXCR from the 5' RACE reads. The repertoire has tens of thousands of distinct CDR3 sequences, approximately 15% of them found once; the top ten carry under 45%. Material for sequencing was PBMCs or a T cell subset sorted from them (not recorded which). The receptors come from a young man who had mild COVID-19 (a few samples of this study predate the infection). Cell type and time point are not known. The CDR3 runs from the conserved cysteine through the conserved F or W. D genes are given only for firm matches. Where a row states a size, it is once, few, many or the class of an expanded clone; other rows omit it.

v_call	j_call	clone_size	d_call	cdr3_aa	cdr3_nt
TRBV7-9	TRBJ2-1	few	-	CASSPTMNSYNEQFF	TGTGCCAGCAGCCCCACCATGAACTCCTACAATGAGCAGTTCTTC
TRBV29-1	TRBJ1-1	many	-	CSVGLNTEAFF	TGCAGCGTTGGTTTGAACACTGAAGCTTTCTTT
TRBV9	TRBJ2-1	-	-	CASSPFGPSFSNEQFF	TGTGCCAGCAGCCCATTCGGACCGAGTTTCTCCAATGAGCAGTTCTTC
TRBV5-8	TRBJ2-5	-	TRBD1	CASRPKQGAKETQYF	TGTGCCAGCAGGCCTAAACAGGGGGCCAAAGAGACCCAGTACTTC
TRBV6-1	TRBJ1-5	few	-	CASSEAAGSGKPQHF	TGTGCCAGCAGTGAAGCAGCAGGGTCCGGCAAGCCCCAGCATTTT
TRBV4-1	TRBJ2-5	-	-	CASSRQTGDGETQYF	TGCGCCAGCAGCCGCCAAACGGGGGACGGGGAGACCCAGTACTTC
TRBV6-5	TRBJ1-1	few	-	CASSYQGNTEAFF	TGTGCCAGCAGTTACCAGGGGAACACTGAAGCTTTCTTT
TRBV12-3/TRBV12-4	TRBJ2-5	few	TRBD1	CASSLARQGWQTQYF	TGTGCCAGCAGTTTAGCCCGACAGGGGTGGCAGACCCAGTACTTC
TRBV12-3/TRBV12-4	TRBJ2-4	-	TRBD1	CASSLKGAFENIQYF	TGTGCCAGCAGTTTGAAGGGGGCTTTTGAAAACATTCAGTACTTC
TRBV7-2	TRBJ2-1	few	TRBD2	CASSQARLAGALNEQFF	TGTGCCAGCAGCCAAGCTCGACTAGCGGGGGCCCTCAATGAGCAGTTCTTC
TRBV2	TRBJ2-4	-	TRBD2	CASSDGSGGAKNIQYF	TGTGCCAGCAGTGATGGTAGCGGGGGAGCCAAAAACATTCAGTACTTC
TRBV6-5	TRBJ2-3	few	-	CASSSLSISTDTQYF	TGTGCCAGCAGTTCACTTTCTATCAGCACAGATACGCAGTATTTT
TRBV10-2	TRBJ1-5	few	-	CASGGQANQPQHF	TGCGCCAGCGGAGGCCAGGCTAATCAGCCCCAGCATTTT
TRBV6-2/TRBV6-3	TRBJ2-5	few	-	CASIHQETQYF	TGTGCCAGTATTCACCAAGAGACCCAGTACTTC
TRBV7-3	TRBJ2-5	-	-	CASSLRVNGGRQETQYF	TGTGCCAGCAGCTTAAGGGTTAACGGGGGCCGCCAAGAGACCCAGTACTTC
TRBV6-2/TRBV6-3	TRBJ2-3	few	-	CASRTGYRTDTQYF	TGTGCCAGCAGAACGGGGTACCGCACAGATACGCAGTATTTT
TRBV7-9	TRBJ2-1	few	TRBD1	CASSLRTGSNEQFF	TGTGCCAGCAGCTTACGGACAGGGAGCAATGAGCAGTTCTTC
TRBV6-2/TRBV6-3	TRBJ1-1	once	-	CASSLMGPTEAFF	TGTGCCAGCAGTTTGATGGGACCCACTGAAGCTTTCTTT
TRBV12-3/TRBV12-4	TRBJ2-2	-	-	CASSWAPTGELFF	TGTGCCAGCAGTTGGGCCCCAACCGGGGAGCTGTTTTTT
TRBV5-1	TRBJ2-3	-	TRBD1	CASSVTGNGGTDTQYF	TGCGCCAGCAGCGTGACAGGGAACGGGGGCACAGATACGCAGTATTTT
TRBV4-3	TRBJ2-3	few	TRBD2	CASSPFGSGDSTDTQYF	TGCGCCAGCAGCCCCTTCGGGAGCGGGGATAGCACAGATACGCAGTATTTT
TRBV5-4	TRBJ2-3	-	-	CASSFWLGITDTQYF	TGTGCCAGCAGCTTCTGGCTGGGAATCACAGATACGCAGTATTTT
TRBV5-1	TRBJ2-2	few	-	CASSSDRDLNTGELFF	TGCGCCAGCAGCTCCGACCGAGACTTGAACACCGGGGAGCTGTTTTTT
TRBV6-2/TRBV6-3	TRBJ1-1	few	-	CASIGQPNTEAFF	TGTGCCAGCATAGGGCAGCCGAACACTGAAGCTTTCTTT
TRBV10-2	TRBJ2-7	-	TRBD1	CASETGGEQYF	TGCGCCAGCGAAACAGGGGGCGAGCAGTACTTC
TRBV7-9	TRBJ2-1	few	TRBD1	CASSLLGQRSYNEQFF	TGTGCCAGCAGCTTACTGGGACAGCGCTCCTACAATGAGCAGTTCTTC
TRBV12-5	TRBJ2-1	few	-	CASGSRRGNEQFF	TGTGCTAGTGGTTCGCGTCGGGGCAATGAGCAGTTCTTC
TRBV27	TRBJ2-2	few	-	CASSHLPGLSTGELFF	TGTGCCAGCAGCCATTTACCAGGATTGAGCACCGGGGAGCTGTTTTTT
TRBV9	TRBJ2-1	few	-	CASSRPGGVYNEQFF	TGTGCCAGCAGCCGTCCGGGGGGCGTGTACAATGAGCAGTTCTTC
TRBV6-2/TRBV6-3	TRBJ2-1	-	-	CASSYDGSSYNEQFF	TGTGCCAGCAGTTACGACGGAAGCTCCTACAATGAGCAGTTCTTC
TRBV12-3/TRBV12-4	TRBJ2-4	few	TRBD2	CASSFFSGGVLLQYF	TGTGCCAGCAGTTTTTTTAGCGGGGGGGTCTTGCTTCAGTACTTC
TRBV3-1	TRBJ2-3	few	TRBD2	CASSHPAGSTDTQYF	TGTGCCAGCAGCCACCCAGCGGGGAGCACAGATACGCAGTATTTT
TRBV6-5	TRBJ2-5	few	TRBD2	CASSYSGGGYQETQYF	TGTGCCAGCAGTTACTCCGGCGGGGGATATCAAGAGACCCAGTACTTC
TRBV29-1	TRBJ2-3	many	-	CSVEGWGPDTQYF	TGCAGCGTTGAAGGTTGGGGTCCAGATACGCAGTATTTT
TRBV10-3	TRBJ2-3	-	TRBD2	CAISGLALDTQYF	TGTGCCATCAGTGGACTAGCGTTGGATACGCAGTATTTT
TRBV7-9	TRBJ2-1	few	TRBD2	CASPGGNEQFF	TGTGCCAGCCCCGGGGGGAATGAGCAGTTCTTC
TRBV7-9	TRBJ2-1	few	TRBD2	CASSLGLAGERQFF	TGTGCCAGCAGCCTGGGACTAGCGGGAGAGAGGCAGTTCTTC
TRBV4-1	TRBJ2-2	-	TRBD2	CASSQVSASGTGELFF	TGCGCCAGCAGCCAAGTTTCAGCTAGCGGCACCGGGGAGCTGTTTTTT